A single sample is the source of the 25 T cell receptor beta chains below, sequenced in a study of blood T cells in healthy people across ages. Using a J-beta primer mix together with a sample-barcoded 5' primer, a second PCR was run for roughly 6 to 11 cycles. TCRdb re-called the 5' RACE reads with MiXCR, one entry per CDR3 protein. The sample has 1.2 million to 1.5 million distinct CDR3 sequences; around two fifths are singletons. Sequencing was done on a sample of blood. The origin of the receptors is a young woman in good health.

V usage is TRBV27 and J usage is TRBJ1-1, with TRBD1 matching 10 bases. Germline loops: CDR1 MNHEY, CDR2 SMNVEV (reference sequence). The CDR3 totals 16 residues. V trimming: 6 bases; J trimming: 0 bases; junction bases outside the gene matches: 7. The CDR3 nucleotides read TGTGCCAGCAGCCGCGGGACAGGGGTACTGAACACTGAAGCTTTCTTT. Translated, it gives CASSRGTGVLNTEAFF.

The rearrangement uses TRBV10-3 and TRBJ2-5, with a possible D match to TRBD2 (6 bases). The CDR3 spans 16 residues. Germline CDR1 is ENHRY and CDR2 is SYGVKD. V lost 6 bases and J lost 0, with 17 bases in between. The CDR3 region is CAISPAARDYQETQYF. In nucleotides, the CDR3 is TGTGCCATCAGCCCCGCGGCCCGGGACTACCAAGAGACCCAGTACTTC.

The CDR3 nucleotides read TGCGCCAGCAGCGAGGACAGGGCCTTTGGTGAAGCTTTCTTT. Protein: CASSEDRAFGEAFF. The rearrangement uses TRBV5-1 and TRBJ1-1; 8 bases line up with TRBD1. The CDR3 covers 14 residues. Per the germline V gene, CDR1 is SGHRS and CDR2 is YFSETQ. The ends lost 4 bases at V and 7 bases at J; junction bases unmatched: 9.

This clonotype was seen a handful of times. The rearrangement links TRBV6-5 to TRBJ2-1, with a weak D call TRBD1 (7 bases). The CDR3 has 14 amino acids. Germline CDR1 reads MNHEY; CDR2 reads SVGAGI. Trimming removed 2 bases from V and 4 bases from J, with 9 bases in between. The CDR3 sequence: CASSYAGQYNEQFF. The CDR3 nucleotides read TGTGCCAGCAGTTACGCGGGACAGTACAATGAGCAGTTCTTC.

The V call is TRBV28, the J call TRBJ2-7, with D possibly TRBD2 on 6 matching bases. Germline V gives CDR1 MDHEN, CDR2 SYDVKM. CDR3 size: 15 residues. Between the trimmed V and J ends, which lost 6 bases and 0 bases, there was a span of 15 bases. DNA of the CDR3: TGTGCCAGCAGAATTACGATGGACTACTCCTACGAGCAGTACTTC. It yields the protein CASRITMDYSYEQYF.

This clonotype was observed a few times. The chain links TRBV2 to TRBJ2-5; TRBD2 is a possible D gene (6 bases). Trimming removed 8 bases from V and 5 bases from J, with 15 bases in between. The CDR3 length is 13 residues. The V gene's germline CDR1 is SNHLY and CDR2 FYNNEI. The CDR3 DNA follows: TGTGCCAGCCAGAGGGACTCAGGCGAGACCCAGTACTTC. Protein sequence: CASQRDSGETQYF.

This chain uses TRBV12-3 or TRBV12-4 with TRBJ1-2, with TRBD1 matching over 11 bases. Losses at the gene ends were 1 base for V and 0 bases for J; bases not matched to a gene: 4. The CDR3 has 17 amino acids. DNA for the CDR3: TGTGCCAGCAGTTTAGTACTGGGACAGGGGGCTAACTATGGCTACACCTTC. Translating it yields CASSLVLGQGANYGYTF.

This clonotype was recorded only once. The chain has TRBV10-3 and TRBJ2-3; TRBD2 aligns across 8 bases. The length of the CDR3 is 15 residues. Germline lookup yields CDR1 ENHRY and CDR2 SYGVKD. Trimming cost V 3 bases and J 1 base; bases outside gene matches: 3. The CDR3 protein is CAISDKTSGTDTQYF. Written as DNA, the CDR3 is TGTGCCATCAGTGACAAGACTAGCGGCACAGATACGCAGTATTTT.

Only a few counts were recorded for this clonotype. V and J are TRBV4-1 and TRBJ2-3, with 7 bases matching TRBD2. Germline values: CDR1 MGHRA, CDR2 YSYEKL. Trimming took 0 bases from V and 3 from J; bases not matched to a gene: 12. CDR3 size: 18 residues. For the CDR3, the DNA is TGCGCCAGCAGCCAAGACTCCCCCGGGTGGGAGGGGACAGATACGCAGTATTTT. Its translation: CASSQDSPGWEGTDTQYF.

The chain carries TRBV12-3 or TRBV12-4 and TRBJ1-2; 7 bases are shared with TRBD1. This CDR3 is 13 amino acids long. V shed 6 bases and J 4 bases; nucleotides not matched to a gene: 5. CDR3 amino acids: CASSSDRVYGYTF. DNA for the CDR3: TGTGCCAGCAGCTCCGACAGGGTCTATGGCTACACCTTC.

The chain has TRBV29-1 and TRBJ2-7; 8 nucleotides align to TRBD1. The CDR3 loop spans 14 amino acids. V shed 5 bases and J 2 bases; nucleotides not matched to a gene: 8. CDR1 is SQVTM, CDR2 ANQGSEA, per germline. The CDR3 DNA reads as TGCAGCGTTTCTCTAGGGGGACAGGCCTACGAGCAGTACTTC. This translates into CSVSLGGQAYEQYF.

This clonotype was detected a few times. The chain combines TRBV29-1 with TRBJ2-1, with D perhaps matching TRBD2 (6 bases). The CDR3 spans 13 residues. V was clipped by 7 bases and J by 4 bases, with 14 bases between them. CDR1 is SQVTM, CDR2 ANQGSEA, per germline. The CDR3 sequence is CSARAGTYNEQFF. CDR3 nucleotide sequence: TGCAGCGCTAGGGCAGGGACTTACAATGAGCAGTTCTTC.

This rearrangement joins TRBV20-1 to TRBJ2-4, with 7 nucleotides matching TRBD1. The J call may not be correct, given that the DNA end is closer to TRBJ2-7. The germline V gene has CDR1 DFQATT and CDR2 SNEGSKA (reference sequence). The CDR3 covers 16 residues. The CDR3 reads CSARDLRQGDFGEQYF. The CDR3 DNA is TGCAGTGCTAGAGATTTACGGCAGGGGGATTTTGGCGAGCAGTACTTC.

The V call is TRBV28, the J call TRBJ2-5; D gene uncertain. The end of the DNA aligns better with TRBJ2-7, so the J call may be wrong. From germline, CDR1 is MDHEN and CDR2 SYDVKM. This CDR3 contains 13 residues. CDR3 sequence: CASSPGVLDEQYF. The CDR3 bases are TGTGCCAGCAGCCCGGGTGTCCTGGACGAGCAGTACTTC.

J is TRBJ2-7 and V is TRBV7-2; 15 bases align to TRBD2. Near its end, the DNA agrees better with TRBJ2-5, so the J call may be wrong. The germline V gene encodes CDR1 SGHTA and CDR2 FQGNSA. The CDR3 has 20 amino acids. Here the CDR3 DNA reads TGTGCCAGCAGCTCACGCTCCCCACGGACTAGCGGGGGGGCTAGTCAGACCCAGTACTTC. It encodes CASSSRSPRTSGGASQTQYF.

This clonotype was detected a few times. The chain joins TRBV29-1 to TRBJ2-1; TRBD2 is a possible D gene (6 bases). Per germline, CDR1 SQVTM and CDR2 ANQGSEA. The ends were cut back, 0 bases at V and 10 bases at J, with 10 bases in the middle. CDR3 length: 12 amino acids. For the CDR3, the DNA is TGCAGCGTTGAAGATGCGGGACGAGAGCAGTTCTTC. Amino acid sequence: CSVEDAGREQFF.

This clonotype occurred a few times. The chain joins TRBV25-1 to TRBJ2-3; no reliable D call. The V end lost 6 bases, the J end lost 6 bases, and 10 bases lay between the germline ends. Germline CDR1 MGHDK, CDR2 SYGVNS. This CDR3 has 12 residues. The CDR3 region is CASRTDGDTQYF. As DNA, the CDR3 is TGTGCCAGCAGGACCGATGGGGATACGCAGTATTTT. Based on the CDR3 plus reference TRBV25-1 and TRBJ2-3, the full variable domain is EADIYQTPRYLVIGTGKKITLECSQTMGHDKMYWYQQDPGMELHLIHYSYGVNSTEKGDLSSESTVSRIRTEHFPLTLESARPSHTSQYLCASRTDGDTQYFGPGTRLTVL.

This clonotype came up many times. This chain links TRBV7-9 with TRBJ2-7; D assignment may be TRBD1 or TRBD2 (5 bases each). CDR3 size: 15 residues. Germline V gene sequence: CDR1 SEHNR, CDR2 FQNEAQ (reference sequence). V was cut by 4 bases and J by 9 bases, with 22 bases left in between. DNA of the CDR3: TGTGCCAGCAGCTCCTCAGGGACGGAAATACGAGGGCAGTACTTC. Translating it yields CASSSSGTEIRGQYF.

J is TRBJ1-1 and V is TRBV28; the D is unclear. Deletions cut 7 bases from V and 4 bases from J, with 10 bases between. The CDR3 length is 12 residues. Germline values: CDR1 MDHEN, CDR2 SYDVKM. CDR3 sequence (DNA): TGTGCCAGCACTTACGATAGCACTGAAGCTTTCTTT. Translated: CASTYDSTEAFF.

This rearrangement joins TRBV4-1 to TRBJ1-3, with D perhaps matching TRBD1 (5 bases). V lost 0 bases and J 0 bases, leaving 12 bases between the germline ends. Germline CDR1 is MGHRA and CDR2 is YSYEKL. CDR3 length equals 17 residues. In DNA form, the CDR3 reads TGCGCCAGCAGCCAAGATGGTGCAGGGACCTCTGGAAACACCATATATTTT. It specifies CASSQDGAGTSGNTIYF.

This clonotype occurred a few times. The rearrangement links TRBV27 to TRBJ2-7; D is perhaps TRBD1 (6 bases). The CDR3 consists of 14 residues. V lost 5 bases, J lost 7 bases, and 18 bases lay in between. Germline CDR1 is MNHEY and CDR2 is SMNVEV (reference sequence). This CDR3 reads CASSIRDKALEQYF. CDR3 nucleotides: TGTGCCAGCAGTATCCGGGACAAAGCTTTGGAGCAGTACTTC.

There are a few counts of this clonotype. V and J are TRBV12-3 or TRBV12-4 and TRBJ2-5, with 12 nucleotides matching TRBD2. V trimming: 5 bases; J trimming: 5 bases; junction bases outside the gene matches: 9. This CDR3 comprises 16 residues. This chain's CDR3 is CASSPTSGSGAETQYF. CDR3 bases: TGTGCCAGCAGTCCGACTAGCGGGAGCGGAGCGGAGACCCAGTACTTC.

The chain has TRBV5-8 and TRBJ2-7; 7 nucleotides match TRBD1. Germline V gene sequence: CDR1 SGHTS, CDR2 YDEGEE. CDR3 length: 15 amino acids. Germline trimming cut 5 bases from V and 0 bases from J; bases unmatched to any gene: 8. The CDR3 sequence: CASRSHRDSSYEQYF. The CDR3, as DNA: TGTGCCAGCAGATCACACCGGGACAGCTCCTACGAGCAGTACTTC. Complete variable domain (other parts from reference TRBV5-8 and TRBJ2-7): EAGVTQSPTHLIKTRGQQATLRCSPISGHTSVYWYQQALGLGLQFLLWYDEGEERNRGNFPPRFSGRQFPNYSSELNVNALELEDSALYLCASRSHRDSSYEQYFGPGTRLTVT.

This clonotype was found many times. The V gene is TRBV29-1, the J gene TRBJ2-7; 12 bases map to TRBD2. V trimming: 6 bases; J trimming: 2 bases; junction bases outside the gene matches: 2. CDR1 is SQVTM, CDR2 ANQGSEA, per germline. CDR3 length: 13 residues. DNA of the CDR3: TGCAGCGTACGACTAGCGGGAGCCTACGAGCAGTACTTC. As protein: CSVRLAGAYEQYF.

CDR3 region: CASSHTRDNEQFF. The CDR3 DNA reads as TGTGCCAGCAGCCACACACGGGACAATGAGCAGTTCTTC. The genes are TRBV3-1 and TRBJ2-1; D gene unclear. V dropped 3 bases and J dropped 5 bases, with 8 bases sitting between them. The CDR3 extends over 13 amino acids. Germline V CDR1 and CDR2: LGHDT, YNNKEL (reference sequence).